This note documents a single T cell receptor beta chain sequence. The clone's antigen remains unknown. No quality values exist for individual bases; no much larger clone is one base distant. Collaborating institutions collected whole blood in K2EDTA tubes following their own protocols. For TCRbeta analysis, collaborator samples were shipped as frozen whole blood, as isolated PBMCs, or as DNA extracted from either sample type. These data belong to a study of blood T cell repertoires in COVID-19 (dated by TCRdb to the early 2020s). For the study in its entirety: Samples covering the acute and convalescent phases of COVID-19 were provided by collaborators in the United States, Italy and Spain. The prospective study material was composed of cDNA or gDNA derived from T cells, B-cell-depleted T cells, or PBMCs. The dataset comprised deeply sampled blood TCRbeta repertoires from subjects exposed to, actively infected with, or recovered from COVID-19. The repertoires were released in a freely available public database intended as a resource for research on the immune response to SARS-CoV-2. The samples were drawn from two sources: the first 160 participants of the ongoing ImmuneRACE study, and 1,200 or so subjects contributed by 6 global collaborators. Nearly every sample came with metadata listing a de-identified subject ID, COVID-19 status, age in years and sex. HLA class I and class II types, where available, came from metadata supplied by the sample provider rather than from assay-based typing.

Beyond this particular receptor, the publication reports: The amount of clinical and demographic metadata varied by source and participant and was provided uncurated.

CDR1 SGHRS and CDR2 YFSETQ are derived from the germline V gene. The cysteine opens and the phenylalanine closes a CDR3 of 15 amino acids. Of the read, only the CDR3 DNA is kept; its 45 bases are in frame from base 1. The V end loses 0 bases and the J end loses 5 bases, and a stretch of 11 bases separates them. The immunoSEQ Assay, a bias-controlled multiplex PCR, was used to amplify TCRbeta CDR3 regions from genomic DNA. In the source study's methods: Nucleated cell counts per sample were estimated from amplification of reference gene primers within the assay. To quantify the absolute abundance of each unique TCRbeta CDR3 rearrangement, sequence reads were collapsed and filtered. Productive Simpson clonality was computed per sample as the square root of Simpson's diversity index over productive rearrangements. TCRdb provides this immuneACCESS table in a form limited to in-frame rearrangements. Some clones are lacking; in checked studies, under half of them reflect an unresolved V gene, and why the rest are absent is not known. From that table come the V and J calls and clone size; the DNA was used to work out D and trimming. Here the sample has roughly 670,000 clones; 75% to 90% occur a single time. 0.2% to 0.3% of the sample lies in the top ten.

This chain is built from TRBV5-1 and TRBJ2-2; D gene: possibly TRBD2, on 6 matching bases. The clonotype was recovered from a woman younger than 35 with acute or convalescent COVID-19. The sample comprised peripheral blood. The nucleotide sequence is TGCGCCAGCAGCTTGGCAGCAGGGAGGACCGGGGAGCTGTTTTTT. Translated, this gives CASSLAAGRTGELFF.